The entry below gives a single T cell receptor beta chain sequence along with its context. This specimen comes from a study of T cell changes during pregnancy in multiple sclerosis. TCRdb keeps only in-frame clones here, not all; method: immunoSEQ multiplex PCR. The table records 60,000 to 80,000 clones, about 88% of them present only once. The CDR3 covers 15 residues. V shed 8 bases and J shed 1 base, with 12 bases lying between them. Germline loops: CDR1 SGHTA, CDR2 FQGNSA. Sequencing used peripheral blood, obtained before pregnancy. This sequence joins TRBV7-2 and TRBJ2-6, with D uncertain. The sequence was obtained from a female donor with multiple sclerosis, enrolled in a pregnancy study. The CDR3 spells CASLPTLSGANVLTF. The CDR3 DNA follows: TGTGCCAGCCTCCCTACTCTTTCTGGGGCCAACGTCCTGACTTTC.